Included here is one TCR beta chain sequence, with context. This specimen belongs to a study of control samples from healthy donors and cancer patients. The data were produced by immunoSEQ multiplex PCR, yet TCRdb's version contains in-frame clones alone and is incomplete. The sample has just over 90,000 clones; 85% to 90% are singletons. Trimming stripped 4 bases from V and 3 bases from J, with 7 bases between. This CDR3 comprises 12 residues. The germline V gene encodes CDR1 LGHDT and CDR2 YNNKEL (reference sequence). The source is a woman aged 45-65 years in good health. The chain joins TRBV3-1 (or the pseudogene TRBV3-2) to TRBJ2-7; D is perhaps TRBD1 (5 bases). The sequencing sample was made of blood. The CDR3 bases are TGTGCCAGCAGCCGAGACAGCTACGAGCAGTACTTC. Amino acid sequence: CASSRDSYEQYF.